One and the same sample provided the 19 T cell receptor beta chains below, sequenced in a study of beta chain features in type 1 diabetes. Study-level points and caveats: Across all four CD4+ subsets, people with type 1 diabetes showed modestly shorter TCRB CDR3s.

These receptors have no known antigen. Sequencing targeted expressed TCRB transcripts, as all isolated RNA had been reverse transcribed. Libraries were prepared by immunoSEQ multiplex PCR; TCRdb keeps only in-frame clonotypes and omits some of them. The sample includes around 180,000 clones, less than 9.5% of them seen just once. Sequencing used central memory CD4+ T cells from blood. Receptors originate from a woman aged 35 to 49 with type 1 diabetes.

This chain links TRBV5-4 with TRBJ1-5, with 7 bases lining up with TRBD1. With 2 bases clipped from V and 11 bases from J, the junction kept 10 bases outside the gene matches. The CDR3 totals 14 residues. Germline CDR1 SGHNT, CDR2 YYREEE (reference sequence). This CDR3 reads CASSFGTEVGSQHF. The CDR3 nucleotides read TGTGCCAGCAGCTTCGGGACAGAGGTAGGGTCCCAGCATTTT.

The J gene is TRBJ2-3, the V gene TRBV18; D is unclear. This CDR3 region has 14 residues. Germline CDR1 and CDR2: KGHSH and LQKENI. V gave up 2 bases and J gave up 4 bases, with 10 bases separating them. CDR3 sequence (DNA): TGTGCCAGCTCACCATTAAATCTTCCAGATACGCAGTATTTT. Amino acid sequence: CASSPLNLPDTQYF.

The V call is TRBV2, the J call TRBJ2-6; D remains unclear. CDR1 and CDR2 (germline): SNHLY, FYNNEI. The CDR3 consists of 16 residues. V was cut by 6 bases and J by 0 bases, with 12 bases left in between. The CDR3 sequence: CASRTTATSGANVLTF. For the CDR3, the DNA is TGTGCCAGCAGAACTACGGCGACCTCTGGGGCCAACGTCCTGACTTTC.

A few counts support this clone. This sequence joins TRBV29-1 and TRBJ2-2, with 7 positions matching TRBD1. The CDR3 is 14 amino acids. CDR1 and CDR2 (germline): SQVTM, ANQGSEA. V gave up 6 bases and J gave up 1 base; unmatched junction bases: 5. The CDR3 loop reads CSVGGQLNTGELFF. The CDR3 bases are TGCAGCGTAGGGGGACAGCTGAACACCGGGGAGCTGTTTTTT.

This chain uses TRBV7-2 with TRBJ2-7; 10 bases are a match to TRBD1. The V and J ends lost 5 bases and 4 bases, in that order; junction bases with no gene match: 8. Looked up from germline, CDR1 is SGHTA and CDR2 is FQGNSA. The CDR3 has 15 residues. CDR3 loop: CASSLGRTGGYEQYF. Here the CDR3 DNA reads TGTGCCAGCAGCCTCGGGCGGACAGGGGGGTACGAGCAGTACTTC.

This sequence joins TRBV19 and TRBJ1-1; D call uncertain. This CDR3 comprises 15 residues. The germline gives CDR1 LNHDA, CDR2 SQIVND (reference sequence). V was clipped by 2 bases and J by 10 bases, with 20 bases between them. CDR3 region: CASSIRREAASVAFF. The CDR3 nucleotides are TGTGCCAGTAGTATAAGGAGGGAGGCCGCGTCGGTAGCTTTCTTT.

The V gene is TRBV2, the J gene TRBJ2-4, with 9 bases identical to TRBD1. V trimming: 4 bases; J trimming: 8 bases; junction bases outside the gene matches: 3. Germline V CDR1 and CDR2: SNHLY, FYNNEI. The CDR3 is 13 amino acids. CDR3 residues: CASSGDREDIQYF. The DNA for the CDR3 is TGTGCCAGCAGTGGGGACAGGGAGGACATTCAGTACTTC.

This clone was counted between two and nine times. The chain combines TRBV7-2 with TRBJ2-2; 7 bases match TRBD2. Germline CDR1 SGHTA, CDR2 FQGNSA. The trim removed 1 base at V and 8 bases at J, leaving 1 base unmatched. This CDR3 region has 13 residues. In nucleotides, the CDR3 is TGTGCCAGCAGCTTAGATAGCGGGGGGGAGCTGTTTTTT. Translated, it gives CASSLDSGGELFF.

The chain is built from TRBV6-5 and TRBJ2-7; the D gene is possibly TRBD2 (5 bases). Trimming removed 11 bases from V and 4 bases from J, with 24 bases in between. The CDR3 covers 15 residues. Germline V gene sequence: CDR1 MNHEY, CDR2 SVGAGI. The CDR3 region has the DNA TGTGCCTCCCGCCGGGGTCCCCTCCGTGGGTACGAGCAGTACTTC. This gives the protein CASRRGPLRGYEQYF.

The chain employs TRBV23-1 and TRBJ1-5, with D unresolved. TRBV23-1 is an ORF; its function is uncertain. The CDR3 runs 13 residues. V was pared by 2 bases and J by 7 bases, with 9 bases between. CDR3 DNA: TGCGCCAGCAGTCAAGGGGAGCGGCAGCCCCAGCATTTT. This gives the protein CASSQGERQPQHF.

The chain carries TRBV7-9 and TRBJ1-5; no clear D. Germline V gives CDR1 SEHNR, CDR2 FQNEAQ (reference sequence). Between the trimmed V and J ends, which lost 1 base and 0 bases, there was a span of 7 bases. This CDR3 comprises 15 residues. In nucleotides, the CDR3 is TGTGCCAGCAGCTTAGGTGCCGGTAGCAATCAGCCCCAGCATTTT. It is translated as CASSLGAGSNQPQHF.

This clone was recorded at least ten times. The rearrangement joins TRBV28 to TRBJ1-2, with D hard to call. In germline, CDR1 is MDHEN, CDR2 SYDVKM. V lost 5 bases and J lost 8, with 18 bases in between. The CDR3 runs to 14 residues. The CDR3 sequence is CASSLPGVEGGYTF. The DNA for the CDR3 is TGTGCCAGCAGTCTTCCCGGGGTTGAAGGCGGCTACACCTTC.

This clone was seen only a few times. The chain carries TRBV19 and TRBJ1-1, with unresolved D. The CDR3 contains 16 residues. The V end lost 1 base, the J end lost 0 bases, and 12 bases lay between the germline ends. Looked up from germline, CDR1 is LNHDA and CDR2 is SQIVND (reference sequence). CDR3 DNA sequence: TGTGCCAGTAGTATAGGGGCAGGCTGGATGAACACTGAAGCTTTCTTT. Translated: CASSIGAGWMNTEAFF.

For this clone: A single base separates this from a much larger clone, so it may be a read error. The gene calls are TRBV4-2 and TRBJ2-3; 7 bases map to TRBD2. The CDR3 has 15 residues. Germline V gene data show CDR1 as LGHNA and CDR2 as YNFKEQ. J lost 0 bases, V lost 5 bases, and 5 bases had no gene match. The CDR3 loop reads CASSLPAGSTDTQYF. CDR3 nucleotide sequence: TGTGCCAGCAGCTTGCCAGCGGGGAGCACAGATACGCAGTATTTT.

This clone has ten or more counts. This chain connects TRBV2 to TRBJ2-1; the D is unclear. CDR1 and CDR2 (germline): SNHLY, FYNNEI. V shed 5 bases and J shed 9 bases, with 11 bases lying between them. This CDR3 has 12 amino acids. CDR3 protein: CASSPLLPEQFF. The CDR3 DNA sequence: TGTGCCAGCAGTCCACTTCTTCCTGAGCAGTTCTTC.

This clone showed up just a few times. The chain recombines TRBV25-1 with TRBJ2-3; weak D call: TRBD2 (7 bases). Germline loops: CDR1 MGHDK, CDR2 SYGVNS. Trimming left V 1 base short and J 6 bases short, with 14 bases between. The CDR3 loop spans 15 amino acids. CDR3 nucleotides: TGTGCCAGCAGTGAATTGGGGGGGGCCGCGGATACGCAGTATTTT. Translating gives CASSELGGAADTQYF.

This chain uses TRBV7-8 with TRBJ2-1, with 7 bases identical to TRBD2. Trimming removed 5 bases from V and 7 bases from J; junction bases left unmatched: 8. CDR3 length: 14 amino acids. Germline CDR1 and CDR2: SGHVS and FQNEAQ. The CDR3 DNA is TGTGCCAGCAGCCCTCTGACCGGGGGGAATGAGCAGTTCTTC. Amino acid sequence: CASSPLTGGNEQFF.

This clone was observed a few times. This chain uses TRBV14 with TRBJ2-1, with TRBD2 identical over 9 bases. The CDR3 contains 14 residues. The ends lost 8 bases at V and 9 bases at J; junction bases unmatched: 11. Germline assignment: CDR1 SGHDN and CDR2 FVKESK. Here the CDR3 reads CASGGREGLGEQFF. As DNA, the CDR3 is TGTGCCAGCGGTGGGCGGGAGGGCCTCGGTGAGCAGTTCTTC.

This clone was seen more than once but under ten times. The V call is TRBV27, the J call TRBJ1-1; D is unresolved. V was shortened by 2 bases and J by 3 bases, with 22 bases between the two germline ends. The CDR3 is 18 residues long. The germline CDR1 and CDR2 sequences are MNHEY and SMNVEV (reference sequence). The CDR3 here is CASSLTPRFYVDYTEAFF. In DNA form, the CDR3 reads TGTGCCAGCAGTTTAACCCCCAGGTTTTATGTGGATTACACTGAAGCTTTCTTT.